Below, 5 T cell receptor beta chains from the same sample are listed, as sequenced in a study of shared clonotypes between healthy human individuals. The protocol was immunoSEQ multiplex PCR, while the TCRdb copy is restricted to in-frame clones and leaves out a portion. This table holds about 610,000 clones, roughly 97% found once. Sequenced input: naive CD4+ T cells sorted from blood. Subset given: CD45RA+ positively selected. The source of these receptors is a woman younger than 45 in good health.

The chain joins TRBV4-1 to TRBJ2-5; 9 bases match TRBD1. The germline V gene encodes CDR1 MGHRA and CDR2 YSYEKL. The CDR3 length is 15 residues. V lost 4 bases and J lost 5; bases outside the gene matches: 8. The CDR3 DNA reads TGCGCCAGCAGCCGTCTACAGGGGGCAGGTGAGACCCAGTACTTC. This gives the protein CASSRLQGAGETQYF.

The chain carries TRBV14 and TRBJ2-7; D gene uncertain. This CDR3 spans 15 amino acids. Germline CDR1 is SGHDN and CDR2 is FVKESK. V lost 2 bases and J lost 4, with 15 bases in between. The CDR3 DNA is TGTGCCAGCAGCCAACGGTGGGCGGCCCCATACGAGCAGTACTTC. Translation: CASSQRWAAPYEQYF.

This chain connects TRBV7-9 to TRBJ2-6; perhaps TRBD2 as D (5 bases). The CDR3 sequence is 19 residues long. The V end was cut by 0 bases, the J end by 6 bases, with 21 bases between. The V gene's germline CDR1 is SEHNR and CDR2 FQNEAQ (reference sequence). In nucleotides, the CDR3 is TGTGCCAGCAGCTTAGCGATGGCGCGGGTCCCTGCGGTGGCCAACGTCCTGACTTTC. The encoded protein is CASSLAMARVPAVANVLTF.

This sequence joins TRBV21-1 and TRBJ1-1; the D call TRBD1 from the table was never checked on the DNA. TRBV21-1 is a pseudogene. CDR3 length: 13 amino acids. The CDR3 region is CASSIGSGPEAFF. The CDR3 DNA follows: TGTGCCAGCAGCATAGGTTCAGGGCCCGAAGCTTTCTTT.

This rearrangement joins TRBV6-1 to TRBJ1-2; D might be TRBD1 (6 bases). The CDR3 runs 16 residues. V shed 0 bases and J shed 5 bases, with 16 bases lying between them. Germline CDR1 MNHNS, CDR2 SASEGT. The CDR3 protein is CASSEATGQKVYGYTF. In DNA form, the CDR3 reads TGTGCCAGCAGTGAAGCGACAGGACAAAAGGTATATGGCTACACCTTC.